The 8 T cell receptor beta chains given below trace back to one sample, sequenced in a study of monozygotic twins with inflammatory bowel disease. One entry per CDR3 protein, without DNA, is what TCRdb gives after re-calling the 5' RACE reads. Its table lists 200,000 to 250,000 distinct CDR3 sequences. The sample consisted of blood. The receptor source for this set is a human donor with ulcerative colitis or Crohn's disease, or a healthy co-twin of an affected twin (not recorded which).

V is TRBV5-1 and J is TRBJ1-1; with no DNA, the TCRdb D assignment of TRBD1 cannot be verified. CDR3 size: 14 residues. CDR1 is SGHRS and CDR2 is YFSETQ in the germline V gene. The CDR3 loop reads CASSNQQGLQAAFF.

The chain couples TRBV2 to TRBJ1-5. CDR3 length: 16 residues. CDR1 is SNHLY, CDR2 FYNNEI, per germline. The CDR3 region is CASREGWTASNQPQHF.

J is TRBJ1-1 and V is TRBV5-1; TCRdb gives TRBD1 as the D gene, but with no DNA this cannot be confirmed. Germline values: CDR1 SGHRS, CDR2 YFSETQ. There are 14 residues in the CDR3. Here the CDR3 reads CASSFRGRNTEAFF.

This chain joins TRBV24-1 and TRBJ1-5; TCRdb's D call of TRBD1 is untestable without DNA. From germline, CDR1 is KGHDR and CDR2 SFDVKD. The CDR3 sequence is 16 residues long. The CDR3 is CATSDSGTGGGQPQHF.

The chain carries TRBV6-5 and TRBJ2-5. Looked up from germline, CDR1 is MNHEY and CDR2 is SVGAGI. The CDR3 consists of 11 residues. The CDR3 here is CASLSEETQYF.

The rearrangement joins TRBV20-1 to TRBJ2-1; TCRdb's D call of TRBD2 is untestable without DNA. CDR1 and CDR2 (germline): DFQATT, SNEGSKA (reference sequence). CDR3 length: 14 residues. CDR3 residues: CSASPAGGNNEQFF.

The chain is built from TRBV29-1 and TRBJ1-1; TCRdb outputs TRBD1, but without DNA this stays unchecked. The CDR3 has 13 amino acids. Germline V gives CDR1 SQVTM, CDR2 ANQGSEA. The CDR3 reads CSVSGTVNTEAFF.

V usage is TRBV19 and J usage is TRBJ2-6; the D call from TCRdb, TRBD1, cannot be confirmed without DNA. The CDR3 runs 18 residues. Germline CDR1 is LNHDA and CDR2 is SQIVND (reference sequence). This chain's CDR3 is CASTKNGGRASGANVLTF.